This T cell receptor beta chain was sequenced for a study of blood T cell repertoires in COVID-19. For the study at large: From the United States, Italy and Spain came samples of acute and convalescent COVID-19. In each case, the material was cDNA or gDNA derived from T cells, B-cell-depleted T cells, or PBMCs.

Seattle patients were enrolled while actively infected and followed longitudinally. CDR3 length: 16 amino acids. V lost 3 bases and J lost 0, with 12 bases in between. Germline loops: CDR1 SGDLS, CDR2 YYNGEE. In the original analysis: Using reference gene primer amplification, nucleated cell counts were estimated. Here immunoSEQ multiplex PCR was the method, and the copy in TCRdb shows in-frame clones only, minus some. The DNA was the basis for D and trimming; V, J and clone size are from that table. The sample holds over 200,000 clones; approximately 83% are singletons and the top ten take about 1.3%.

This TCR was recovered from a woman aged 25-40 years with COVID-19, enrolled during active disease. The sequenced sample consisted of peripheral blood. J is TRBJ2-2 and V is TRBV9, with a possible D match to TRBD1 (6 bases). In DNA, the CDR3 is TGTGCCAGCAGCGATTATGACAGGACGAACACCGGGGAGCTGTTTTTT. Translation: CASSDYDRTNTGELFF.